This T cell receptor beta chain is drawn from a study of neurological immune-mediated disorders. This sample's time point: technical triplicate 2. The ends were cut back, 6 bases at V and 1 base at J, with 9 bases in the middle. The germline gives CDR1 MNHNY, CDR2 SVGAGI (reference sequence). CDR3 length equals 14 residues. The table lists this clonotype with many counts. The cDNA was generated through 5'RACE incorporating 10-nucleotide random UMIs. The yield of each sequencing run was over 180 million TCR-beta sequences from 15-18 subjects. TCRdb reanalysed the 5' RACE reads using MiXCR and keeps one entry per CDR3 protein. This table has about 59,000 distinct CDR3 sequences, more than 20% appearing once.

Sequenced sample: PBMCs. The clonotype was recovered from a man aged 55-75 years with HTLV-1-associated myelopathy (HAM/TSP). The chain carries TRBV6-6 and TRBJ2-2; D ambiguous. CDR3 nucleotides: TGTGCCAGCAGCTTCCAGTTGAACACCGGGGAGCTGTTTTTT. Protein: CASSFQLNTGELFF.